Sequencing of this T cell receptor beta chain was carried out in a study of vaccination effects on CD4 cells after COVID-19. Overall study: Vaccination followed sampling of two convalescent patients by 16 days and one week respectively.

In regard to this clone: Its target is not known.

This CDR3 has 16 amino acids. Germline-derived CDR1 and CDR2 are SGHKS and YYEKEE (reference sequence). After removal of 4 bases from V and 8 bases from J, the junction contained 14 bases not matched to a gene. Before sequencing, viral peptide pools were used by the ViraFEST assay to expand antigen-specific CD4+ T cells. Following culture for roughly 10 days, CD4+ T cells were isolated. The person acquired a PCR-confirmed SARS-CoV-2 infection between March and December 2020. Sequencing used immunoSEQ multiplex PCR; TCRdb keeps in-frame clones, though not all of them. This repertoire shows some 38,000 clones, around 73% found once; its top ten account for over 15%.

This specimen was CD4+ T cells from PBMCs cultured with HCoV-NL63 spike peptides, taken before COVID-19 vaccination. The TCR comes from a human donor who had a prior SARS-CoV-2 infection. This chain uses TRBV5-5 with TRBJ2-1, with 8 bases identical to TRBD2. The CDR3 bases are TGTGCCAGCAGCCCGGCCGTCAGCGGGAGAATCTATGAGCAGTTCTTC. Protein: CASSPAVSGRIYEQFF.